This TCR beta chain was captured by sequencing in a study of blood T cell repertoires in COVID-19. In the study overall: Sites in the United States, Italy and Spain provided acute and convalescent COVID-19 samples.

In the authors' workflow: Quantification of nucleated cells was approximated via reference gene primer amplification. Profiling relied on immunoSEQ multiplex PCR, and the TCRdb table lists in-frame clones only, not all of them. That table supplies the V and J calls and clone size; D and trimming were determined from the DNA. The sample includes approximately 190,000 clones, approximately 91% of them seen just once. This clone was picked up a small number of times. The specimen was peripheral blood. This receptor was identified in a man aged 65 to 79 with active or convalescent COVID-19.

CDR3 protein: CSAQRQGNLYEQYF. Here the CDR3 DNA reads TGCAGCGCTCAACGACAGGGTAATCTTTACGAGCAGTACTTC. The chain couples TRBV29-1 to TRBJ2-7, with 7 bases aligning to TRBD1. V dropped 7 bases and J dropped 4; count of bases not matched to a gene: 13. The CDR3 has 14 residues. In germline, CDR1 is SQVTM, CDR2 ANQGSEA.